These 11 T cell receptor beta chains were sequenced from one sample in a study of CD8 T cells in Susac syndrome. RNA in amounts of about 0.5 to 1 ug was reverse transcribed with random hexamers. One entry per CDR3 protein, called by TCRdb with MiXCR from the immunoSEQ multiplex PCR reads. The profile shows some 150,000 distinct CDR3 sequences, roughly 95% of them singletons. Sequenced material: CD4+ T cells from PBMCs. The receptors stem from a human donor in good health.

The V gene is TRBV20-1, the J gene TRBJ1-5; possible D gene TRBD1, 6 bases. Germline assignment: CDR1 DFQATT and CDR2 SNEGSKA (reference sequence). V lost 6 bases and J 5 bases, leaving 14 bases between the germline ends. The CDR3 sequence is 13 residues long. CDR3 region: CSATSNRDQPQHF. In DNA form, the CDR3 reads TGCAGTGCAACCTCTAACAGGGATCAGCCCCAGCATTTT.

CDR3 sequence: CASSQGSKGFNQPQHF. In DNA, the CDR3 is TGTGCCAGTAGTCAAGGATCCAAGGGGTTTAACCAGCCCCAGCATTTT. The chain joins TRBV19 to TRBJ1-5; tentatively, D is TRBD1 (5 bases). The CDR3 sequence is 16 residues long. Germline V gene sequence: CDR1 LNHDA, CDR2 SQIVND (reference sequence). V was cut by 5 bases and J by 7 bases, with 21 bases left in between.

This rearrangement joins TRBV23-1 to TRBJ2-5, with a weak D call TRBD2 (6 bases). TRBV23-1 is an ORF; its function is uncertain. The CDR3 totals 14 residues. V lost 3 bases and J 5 bases, leaving 13 bases between the germline ends. CDR3 DNA sequence: TGCGCCAGCAGTCAGGAGGGGTGGTGGGAGACCCAGTACTTC. Its translation is CASSQEGWWETQYF.

The chain couples TRBV20-1 to TRBJ2-1, with 10 positions matching TRBD1. The ends lost 5 bases at V and 1 base at J; junction bases unmatched: 5. The length of the CDR3 is 15 residues. CDR1 is DFQATT, CDR2 SNEGSKA, per germline (reference sequence). The CDR3 DNA reads as TGCAGTGCTCGACAGGGGGCGGGGTCCTACAATGAGCAGTTCTTC. Translation: CSARQGAGSYNEQFF.

This chain uses TRBV30 with TRBJ1-3, with D perhaps matching TRBD1 (5 bases). This CDR3 is built from 13 residues. V was trimmed by 2 bases and J by 2 bases, leaving 7 bases between them. Germline V gene sequence: CDR1 GTSNPN, CDR2 SVGIG (reference sequence). The CDR3 DNA reads TGTGCCTGGAGTCGGGGACCTGGAAACACCATATATTTT. This sequence encodes CAWSRGPGNTIYF.

The chain has TRBV18 and TRBJ2-7; 10 bases agree with TRBD1. The CDR3 contains 18 residues. Per the germline V gene, CDR1 is KGHSH and CDR2 is LQKENI. The J segment lost 4 bases and the V segment lost 4 bases, leaving 16 bases of the junction unmatched. The CDR3 reads CASSLPGDRGPDSYEQYF. As DNA, the CDR3 is TGTGCCAGCTCACTCCCGGGGGACAGGGGCCCTGATAGTTACGAGCAGTACTTC.

The genes are TRBV20-1 and TRBJ2-2, with TRBD2 matching 8 bases. The ends lost 3 bases at V and 3 bases at J; junction bases unmatched: 9. The CDR3 covers 16 residues. The germline gives CDR1 DFQATT, CDR2 SNEGSKA (reference sequence). CDR3 DNA: TGCAGTGCTAGGGCCGGGAGGGACCGGGACACCGGGGAGCTGTTTTTT. It translates to CSARAGRDRDTGELFF.

The V gene is TRBV9, the J gene TRBJ2-3; D remains ambiguous. The germline CDR1 and CDR2 sequences are SGDLS and YYNGEE. The length of the CDR3 is 13 residues. The V gene lost 3 bases and the J gene lost 7 bases, with 12 bases spanning the gap. This chain's CDR3 is CASSGTMTYTQYF. CDR3 coding DNA: TGTGCCAGCAGCGGCACCATGACCTATACGCAGTATTTT. The variable domain in full, with the rest retrieved from reference TRBV9 and TRBJ2-3, is DSGVTQTPKHLITATGQRVTLRCSPRSGDLSVYWYQQSLDQGLQFLIQYYNGEERAKGNILERFSAQQFPDLHSELNLSSLELGDSALYFCASSGTMTYTQYFGPGTRLTVL.

The chain links TRBV7-9 to TRBJ1-1; 9 bases fit TRBD1. Per germline, CDR1 SEHNR and CDR2 FQNEAQ (reference sequence). With 5 bases clipped from V and 5 bases from J, the junction kept 6 bases outside the gene matches. This CDR3 contains 14 residues. The CDR3 DNA is TGTGCCAGCAGCCAGGGACAGGGAAGGACTGAAGCTTTCTTT. Amino acids: CASSQGQGRTEAFF.

The rearrangement joins TRBV3-1 to TRBJ1-1, with a tentative D call TRBD1 (6 bases). V was pared by 4 bases and J by 0 bases, with 9 bases between. This CDR3 is 14 amino acids long. The V gene's germline CDR1 is LGHDT and CDR2 YNNKEL (reference sequence). CDR3 nucleotide sequence: TGTGCCAGCAGCCCACGACAGGTGAACACTGAAGCTTTCTTT. Translating it yields CASSPRQVNTEAFF.

This rearrangement joins TRBV7-2 to TRBJ2-2; D remains ambiguous. The CDR3 sequence is 13 residues long. The germline gives CDR1 SGHTA, CDR2 FQGNSA. With 5 bases removed from V and 7 bases from J, the gap between germline ends came to 11 bases. In DNA form, the CDR3 reads TGTGCCAGCAGCACCCTAGGAAGCGGGGAGCTGTTTTTT. Translation: CASSTLGSGELFF.